These 30 T cell receptor beta chains originate from one sample sequenced in a study of chemoradiotherapy in HPV16-positive cancers. Method: immunoSEQ multiplex PCR; TCRdb's copy keeps in-frame clones and lacks some. The sample holds about 2,300 clones; approximately 70% are singletons and the top ten take 25% to 30%. Sequenced here: tumor tissue, sampled from a patient who underwent chemoradiotherapy. These receptors all stem from a human donor with HPV-associated anogenital cancer.

The chain is built from TRBV7-9 and TRBJ2-2; 8 positions match TRBD2. Germline V lookup: CDR1 SEHNR, CDR2 FQNEAQ (reference sequence). The CDR3 is 15 residues long. Unmatched junction bases numbered 7, after V lost 6 bases and J lost 4 bases. CDR3 region: CASRPAGAATGELFF. The CDR3 coding sequence is TGTGCCAGCAGACCAGCGGGAGCGGCCACCGGGGAGCTGTTTTTT.

CDR3 loop: CASSLGGGIYNEQFF. In nucleotides, the CDR3 is TGTGCCAGCAGCTTAGGCGGGGGCATCTACAATGAGCAGTTCTTC. This sequence joins TRBV11-3 and TRBJ2-1; maybe TRBD2 (7 bases). From germline, CDR1 is SGHNT and CDR2 YENEEA. Between the trimmed V and J ends, which lost 1 base and 3 bases, there was a span of 10 bases. The CDR3 sequence is 15 residues long.

V and J are TRBV10-2 and TRBJ1-1; D gene unclear. Germline assignment: CDR1 WSHSY and CDR2 SAAADI. The CDR3 loop spans 14 amino acids. The germline V and J ends were trimmed by 6 bases and 4 bases, with 15 bases remaining between them. In DNA, the CDR3 is TGCGCCAGCAGGGAGACTGGGAGGTTCACTGAAGCTTTCTTT. Encoded protein: CASRETGRFTEAFF.

The chain carries TRBV7-9 and TRBJ2-4, with no clear D. V lost 1 base and J lost 9, with 4 bases in between. CDR1 and CDR2 (germline): SEHNR, FQNEAQ (reference sequence). This CDR3 is 11 amino acids long. The CDR3 DNA reads as TGTGCCAGCAGCTTAGAGGGCATTCAGTACTTC. Protein: CASSLEGIQYF.

This sequence joins TRBV5-6 and TRBJ2-5; D perhaps matches TRBD1 (5 bases). Trimming stripped 3 bases from V and 2 bases from J, with 8 bases between. The CDR3 runs 13 residues. Per germline, CDR1 SGHDT and CDR2 YYEEEE. The CDR3 DNA reads as TGTGCCAGCAGCTCAGGGTATCAAGAGACCCAGTACTTC. Its protein product is CASSSGYQETQYF.

The genes are TRBV7-9 and TRBJ2-2; D unresolved. CDR3 length: 13 amino acids. V was trimmed by 1 base and J by 2 bases, leaving 2 bases between them. Germline-derived CDR1 and CDR2 are SEHNR and FQNEAQ (reference sequence). The CDR3 nucleotides read TGTGCCAGCAGCTTAGGTAACACCGGGGAGCTGTTTTTT. Translated, it gives CASSLGNTGELFF.

This clone was observed a single time. V is TRBV25-1 and J is TRBJ1-6, with D perhaps matching TRBD1 (5 bases). The length of the CDR3 is 12 residues. Germline CDR1 is MGHDK and CDR2 is SYGVNS. V was clipped by 8 bases and J by 12 bases, with 14 bases between them. CDR3 amino acids: CASHQGRGPLHF. DNA of the CDR3: TGTGCCAGCCACCAGGGAAGAGGACCCCTCCACTTT.

The chain carries TRBV18 and TRBJ1-5, with a weak D call TRBD1 (5 bases). Germline V gene data show CDR1 as KGHSH and CDR2 as LQKENI. V dropped 7 bases and J dropped 3 bases, with 10 bases sitting between them. The CDR3 loop spans 13 amino acids. In DNA form, the CDR3 reads TGTGCCAGCTTCCCGGGACTCAATCAGCCCCAGCATTTT. Its protein product is CASFPGLNQPQHF. The full variable domain, rest sourced from reference TRBV18 and TRBJ1-5, is NAGVMQNPRHLVRRRGQEARLRCSPMKGHSHVYWYRQLPEEGLKFMVYLQKENIIDESGMPKERFSAEFPKEGPSILRIQQVVRGDSAAYFCASFPGLNQPQHFGDGTRLSIL.

The chain has TRBV4-3 and TRBJ2-1, with a weak D call TRBD2 (6 bases). The germline V gene encodes CDR1 LGHNA and CDR2 YSLEER. The V end lost 0 bases, the J end lost 9 bases, and 9 bases lay between the germline ends. The CDR3 has 13 amino acids. The CDR3 DNA follows: TGCGCCAGCAGCCAAGATGGGGGGTTTGAGCAGTTCTTC. The encoded protein is CASSQDGGFEQFF.

The V and J genes are TRBV19 and TRBJ1-3; TRBD1 might be the D (5 bases). V gave up 6 bases and J gave up 2 bases, with 11 bases separating them. The CDR3 has 14 residues. CDR1 is LNHDA and CDR2 is SQIVND in the germline V gene (reference sequence). The CDR3: CASRGPDAGNTIYF. As DNA, the CDR3 is TGTGCCAGTAGGGGGCCAGATGCTGGAAACACCATATATTTT.

This chain links TRBV4-1 with TRBJ1-2; no reliable D call. Germline V gene sequence: CDR1 MGHRA, CDR2 YSYEKL. This CDR3 contains 15 residues. Trimming removed 0 bases from V and 1 base from J, with 9 bases in between. CDR3 region: CASSQDFGSNYGYTF. CDR3 DNA: TGCGCCAGCAGCCAAGATTTTGGCAGTAACTATGGCTACACCTTC.

The chain is built from TRBV7-2 and TRBJ2-5; TRBD1 aligns across 10 bases. The CDR3 covers 15 residues. Looked up from germline, CDR1 is SGHTA and CDR2 is FQGNSA. Unmatched junction bases numbered 5, after V lost 5 bases and J lost 2 bases. The CDR3 reads CASSPRTGGQETQYF. In DNA form, the CDR3 reads TGTGCCAGCAGCCCAAGGACAGGGGGGCAAGAGACCCAGTACTTC.

The chain employs TRBV2 and TRBJ1-2, with 8 nucleotides matching TRBD1. The CDR3 spans 14 residues. The germline V gene encodes CDR1 SNHLY and CDR2 FYNNEI. The trim removed 5 bases at V and 2 bases at J, leaving 4 bases unmatched. CDR3 amino acids: CASSLRTGNYGYTF. CDR3 nucleotide sequence: TGTGCCAGCAGTCTTAGGACAGGGAACTATGGCTACACCTTC.

The chain recombines TRBV19 with TRBJ2-7, with 7 bases identical to TRBD1. V lost 5 bases, J lost 5 bases, and 6 bases stayed unmatched. The CDR3 runs to 13 residues. Germline values: CDR1 LNHDA, CDR2 SQIVND (reference sequence). CDR3 loop: CASSAHRGHEQYV. As DNA, the CDR3 is TGTGCCAGTAGTGCTCACAGGGGCCACGAGCAGTACGTC.

This clone is termed hyperexpanded. The chain joins TRBV6-5 to TRBJ1-1; D gene unclear. In germline, CDR1 is MNHEY, CDR2 SVGAGI. With 0 bases removed from V and 1 base from J, the gap between germline ends came to 9 bases. The CDR3 is made up of 15 amino acids. This chain's CDR3 is CASSYSTSANTEAFF. Written as DNA, the CDR3 is TGTGCCAGCAGTTACTCGACCTCAGCGAACACTGAAGCTTTCTTT.

This sequence joins TRBV19 and TRBJ2-3, with 12 positions matching TRBD2. With 5 bases clipped from V and 2 bases from J, the junction kept 11 bases outside the gene matches. The germline gives CDR1 LNHDA, CDR2 SQIVND (reference sequence). CDR3 length equals 18 residues. The CDR3 coding sequence is TGTGCCAGTAGTCGATTCGGGCTAGCGGGAGGGGCCACAGATACGCAGTATTTT. Protein sequence: CASSRFGLAGGATDTQYF.

This clone was seen only a few times. The V gene is TRBV9, the J gene TRBJ1-2; D is ambiguous. Deletions cut 4 bases from V and 7 bases from J, with 11 bases between. Germline V gives CDR1 SGDLS, CDR2 YYNGEE. There are 12 residues in the CDR3. CDR3: CASSPRDTGYTF. CDR3 in DNA: TGTGCCAGCAGCCCTAGGGATACTGGCTACACCTTC. Filled out from reference TRBV9 and TRBJ1-2, the complete variable domain reads DSGVTQTPKHLITATGQRVTLRCSPRSGDLSVYWYQQSLDQGLQFLIQYYNGEERAKGNILERFSAQQFPDLHSELNLSSLELGDSALYFCASSPRDTGYTFGSGTRLTVV.

The chain links TRBV5-1 to TRBJ2-1; 8 nucleotides align to TRBD1. The germline V gene encodes CDR1 SGHRS and CDR2 YFSETQ. The CDR3 is 16 residues long. V lost 3 bases to trimming and J lost 8 bases; unmatched junction nucleotides: 13. CDR3 DNA sequence: TGCGCCAGCAGCTCCAAGAGTTCGACAGGGGATGATGAGCAGTTCTTC. The encoded protein is CASSSKSSTGDDEQFF.

This clone showed up just once. The rearrangement uses TRBV29-1 and TRBJ1-2; possibly TRBD1 for D (5 bases). The CDR3 has 13 residues. From germline, CDR1 is SQVTM and CDR2 ANQGSEA. Trimming left V 4 bases short and J 0 bases short, with 9 bases between. The CDR3 nucleotides are TGCAGCGTTGGTAACAGGACTAACTATGGCTACACCTTC. Translating gives CSVGNRTNYGYTF.

The genes are TRBV4-2 and TRBJ1-6; no clear D gene. The CDR3 consists of 16 residues. V shed 0 bases and J shed 0 bases, with 6 bases lying between them. Per germline, CDR1 LGHNA and CDR2 YNFKEQ. The CDR3, as DNA: TGTGCCAGCAGCCAAGACTGGAGCTCCTATAATTCACCCCTCCACTTT. The encoded protein is CASSQDWSSYNSPLHF.

V usage is TRBV7-3 and J usage is TRBJ1-2; D perhaps matches TRBD1 (6 bases). CDR3 length equals 13 residues. Trimming removed 2 bases at V and 8 bases at J, with 12 bases between. CDR1 and CDR2 from the germline V gene are SGHTA and FQGTGA. As DNA, the CDR3 is TGTGCCAGCAGCTTACCACAGGGTACCGGCTACACCTTC. Amino acid sequence: CASSLPQGTGYTF.

Details on this clone: An end of the junction differs from the germline gene, which may be a read error. V gene TRBV29-1 combines with J gene TRBJ2-1, with 7 nucleotides matching TRBD1. Germline values: CDR1 SQVTM, CDR2 ANQGSEA. This CDR3 is 14 amino acids long. The CDR3 nucleotides are TGCAGCGTAGAAGGACAGGTGATCTACAATGAGCAGTTCTTC. Residues: CSVEGQVIYNEQFF.

This clone has a handful of counts. This chain joins TRBV5-1 and TRBJ2-1; TRBD1 or TRBD2 may be the D gene (6 bases each). Trimming removed 5 bases at V and 5 bases at J, with 11 bases between. Germline lookup yields CDR1 SGHRS and CDR2 YFSETQ. The CDR3 sequence is 13 residues long. The CDR3 sequence is CASRGGPDNEQFF. CDR3 DNA sequence: TGCGCCAGCAGGGGGGGCCCGGACAATGAGCAGTTCTTC.

This clone was counted between two and nine times. This chain connects TRBV29-1 to TRBJ1-1, with no clear D. Per germline, CDR1 SQVTM and CDR2 ANQGSEA. This CDR3 is 14 amino acids long. V shed 0 bases and J shed 0 bases, with 8 bases lying between them. The CDR3 DNA follows: TGCAGCGTTGAAGATCATCGACTGAACACTGAAGCTTTCTTT. Protein sequence: CSVEDHRLNTEAFF.

The V and J genes are TRBV5-5 and TRBJ2-7; TRBD1 matches at 8 bases. The germline gives CDR1 SGHKS, CDR2 YYEKEE (reference sequence). J gave up 5 bases and V 1 base, and 8 bases lay outside the gene matches. This CDR3 has 15 residues. The CDR3 loop is CASSLTPGQGDEQYF. The CDR3 coding sequence is TGTGCCAGCAGCTTGACACCCGGACAGGGTGACGAGCAGTACTTC.

The chain recombines TRBV6-9 with TRBJ2-7; D possibly matches TRBD1 or TRBD2 (6 bases each). Trimming cost V 6 bases and J 6 bases, with 18 bases left between them. Germline CDR1 is MNHGY and CDR2 is SVAAGI. This CDR3 comprises 14 residues. This CDR3 reads CASSHRRARGEQYV. In DNA form, the CDR3 reads TGTGCCAGCAGCCACAGGAGGGCCAGGGGCGAGCAGTACGTC.

The rearrangement uses TRBV30 and TRBJ2-3; unclear D gene. The CDR3 runs 12 residues. V lost 2 bases and J 2 bases, leaving 5 bases between the germline ends. Germline V CDR1 and CDR2: GTSNPN, SVGIG (reference sequence). The CDR3 reads CAWSPATDTQYF. The CDR3 DNA is TGTGCCTGGAGTCCTGCCACAGATACGCAGTATTTT.

This chain uses TRBV5-8 with TRBJ2-7, with D possibly matching TRBD1 (5 bases). V lost 2 bases and J lost 3, with 9 bases in between. Germline values: CDR1 SGHTS, CDR2 YDEGEE. The CDR3 extends over 13 amino acids. The DNA of the CDR3 is TGTGCCAGCAGCTTCAGGGCAGACTACGAGCAGTACGTC. It translates to CASSFRADYEQYV.

The chain employs TRBV7-3 and TRBJ1-2; D gene uncertain. The CDR3 is 15 residues long. Trimming pared 2 bases from V and 1 base from J, leaving 11 bases between. The germline CDR1 and CDR2 sequences are SGHTA and FQGTGA. In DNA, the CDR3 is TGTGCCAGCAGCTTAGGCAGAGGAGTTAACTATGGCTACACCTTC. Translated: CASSLGRGVNYGYTF. Filled out from reference TRBV7-3 and TRBJ1-2, the complete variable domain reads GAGVSQTPSNKVTEKGKYVELRCDPISGHTALYWYRQSLGQGPEFLIYFQGTGAADDSGLPNDRFFAVRPEGSVSTLKIQRTERGDSAVYLCASSLGRGVNYGYTFGSGTRLTVV.

This sequence joins TRBV7-9 and TRBJ2-1; unclear D gene. Germline CDR1 SEHNR, CDR2 FQNEAQ (reference sequence). This CDR3 is 15 amino acids long. The V gene lost 1 base and the J gene lost 2 bases, with 9 bases spanning the gap. The CDR3 DNA reads as TGTGCCAGCAGCTTAGTCCGTATTGCCTACAATGAGCAGTTCTTC. Its translation: CASSLVRIAYNEQFF. The full variable domain, its missing parts supplied by reference TRBV7-9 and TRBJ2-1, is DTGVSQNPRHKITKRGQNVTFRCDPISEHNRLYWYRQTLGQGPEFLTYFQNEAQLEKSRLLSDRFSAERPKGSFSTLEIQRTEQGDSAMYLCASSLVRIAYNEQFFGPGTRLTVL.